This section outlines one T cell receptor beta chain sequence together with its context. Its antigen remains unidentified. The data belong to a study of CXCR3-negative and CXCR3-positive naive CD8 T cells. cDNA libraries for TRB were generated by 5' RACE incorporating UMI labels. TCRdb reprocessed the 5' RACE reads, with one entry per CDR3 protein and no DNA. Its table records about 130,000 distinct CDR3 sequences. The CDR3 runs to 11 residues. Looked up from germline, CDR1 is SEHNR and CDR2 is FQNEAQ (reference sequence). Study conclusions and caveats: CXCR3-positive naive cells had TRB CDR3s that were more hydrophobic than CXCR3-negative naive cells had. In both naive subsets diversity was comparably high, whereas memory CD8+ cells showed much lower diversity.

The receptor comes from a human donor in good health. Some clones in this sample may be carry-over from other donors' samples. Input material: naive CXCR3+ CD8+ T cells from blood. Subset in this sample: CD45RO-CCR7+CD27+CD95- naive CD8+ T cells expressing CXCR3 (TNR3+). V gene TRBV7-9 combines with J gene TRBJ2-1. The CDR3 sequence is CASSSYYEQFF.